The rows below give T cell receptor beta chains drawn from one sample of a study of technical replicates of blood from several donors. Some clones are missing from TCRdb's copy, which holds only in-frame ones; the method was immunoSEQ multiplex PCR. The data contain fewer than 90,000 clones, 93% of them singletons. Sequencing was done on a sample of T cells isolated from PBMCs. The receptor source for this set is a human donor in good health. CDR3s include the opening cysteine and the closing phenylalanine or tryptophan. D genes are given only for firm matches. Part of the rows lack a size; the others show once, few, many or a class for expanded clones.

NA	TRBV25-1	TRBJ1-1	NA	TGTGCCAGCAGTGAGTTAAACGGTCCCGAAGCTTTCTTT	CASSELNGPEAFF
NA	TRBV4-1	TRBJ1-2	NA	TGCGCCAGCAGCCACCCCACAGGGAACAGAACTAACTATGGCTACACCTTC	CASSHPTGNRTNYGYTF
NA	TRBV2	TRBJ2-2	TRBD1	TGTGCCAGCGGGACAGGGTTCACCGGGGAGCTGTTTTTT	CASGTGFTGELFF
NA	TRBV29-1	TRBJ2-5	TRBD2	TGCAGCGTTGAGGCGGGGGGGAGAAAGACCCAGTACTTC	CSVEAGGRKTQYF
NA	TRBV5-1	TRBJ2-5	TRBD1	TGCGCCAGCAGCTCGGACAGGGGCGAGACCCAGTACTTC	CASSSDRGETQYF
NA	TRBV4-1	TRBJ2-5	TRBD1	TGCGCCAGCAGCCGAAGCAGGGGGACACAAGAGACCCAGTACTTC	CASSRSRGTQETQYF
NA	TRBV30	TRBJ2-7	TRBD1	TGTGCCTGGAGTGGCACAGGGGGCTCCGAGCAGTACTTC	CAWSGTGGSEQYF
NA	TRBV28	TRBJ1-5	TRBD1	TGTGCCAACGGAAGAGACAGGGATCAGCCCCAGCATTTT	CANGRDRDQPQHF
NA	TRBV6-1	TRBJ1-2	NA	TGTGCCAGCAGTGAAGCCGATGGACAGACCTATGGCTACACCTTC	CASSEADGQTYGYTF
NA	TRBV12-5	TRBJ1-1	NA	TGTGCTAGTGTTTTTCAGACAGGATCTGAAGCTTTCTTT	CASVFQTGSEAFF
NA	TRBV19	TRBJ2-7	NA	TGTGCCAGTAGTATGGGACTTCAATCCCTCTACGAGCAGTACTTC	CASSMGLQSLYEQYF
NA	TRBV6-1	TRBJ2-3	TRBD2	TGTGCCAGCAGCGGTCAGGCGGGAGCCACAGATACGCAGTATTTT	CASSGQAGATDTQYF
NA	TRBV10-3	TRBJ2-5	NA	TGTGCCATCAGTGAGAGCAGGCCCGGGACCCAGTACTTC	CAISESRPGTQYF
NA	TRBV10-2	TRBJ1-1	NA	TGCGCCAGCAGCCCACAGGGCGTGGGGACTGAAGCTTTCTTT	CASSPQGVGTEAFF
NA	TRBV27	TRBJ1-2	NA	TGTGCCAGCAGTTTATCTTCGGGGCAGGGGTATGGCTACACCTTC	CASSLSSGQGYGYTF
NA	TRBV6-1	TRBJ2-7	NA	TGTGCCAGCAGTCTCCACAGAGCCGGGGGGTACTTC	CASSLHRAGGYF
NA	TRBV6-4	TRBJ1-4	NA	TGTGCCAGCAGTGACGCGAAATATAATGAAAAACTGTTTTTT	CASSDAKYNEKLFF
NA	TRBV5-1	TRBJ2-1	TRBD1	TGCGCCAGCAGTTCTCGGATGGACAGGTCCTACAATGAGCAGTTCTTC	CASSSRMDRSYNEQFF
NA	TRBV7-2	TRBJ2-7	TRBD1	TGTGCCAGCAGCCAAGGGACACCCAGGGGGTACGAGCAGTACTTC	CASSQGTPRGYEQYF
NA	TRBV19	TRBJ1-1	NA	TGTGCCAGTAGTATAGATCAAGGGGTCCGACTCACTGAAGCTTTCTTT	CASSIDQGVRLTEAFF
NA	TRBV27	TRBJ2-7	NA	TGTGCCAGCAGTTTATTTCCAGGGGATCTCTACGAGCAGTACTTC	CASSLFPGDLYEQYF
once	TRBV19	TRBJ1-1	TRBD1	TGTGCCAGTAGTATCGGTGACAGGGCGTTGCGGGCTTTCTTT	CASSIGDRALRAFF
NA	TRBV29-1	TRBJ2-1	NA	TGCAGCGTGACAATCACGGTTGGTCAGCAGTTCTTC	CSVTITVGQQFF
NA	TRBV7-3	TRBJ2-1	NA	TGTGCCAGCAGCTTAAGGGCTAGCAACAATGAGCAGTTCTTC	CASSLRASNNEQFF
NA	TRBV19	TRBJ2-7	TRBD2	TGTGCCAGTAGTGCGGGAGGCCCGAGCCCAACCTACGAGCAGTACTTC	CASSAGGPSPTYEQYF
once	TRBV5-4	TRBJ2-5	TRBD2	TGTGCCAGCAGGCTAGCGGGAGTGAAGACCCAGTACTTC	CASRLAGVKTQYF
NA	TRBV2	TRBJ1-2	NA	TGTGCCAGCCTTGGCAGGGGCTATGGCTACACCTTC	CASLGRGYGYTF
NA	TRBV25-1	TRBJ1-1	TRBD1	TGTGCCAGCAGCTTGGGACAGTACACTGAAGCTTTCTTT	CASSLGQYTEAFF